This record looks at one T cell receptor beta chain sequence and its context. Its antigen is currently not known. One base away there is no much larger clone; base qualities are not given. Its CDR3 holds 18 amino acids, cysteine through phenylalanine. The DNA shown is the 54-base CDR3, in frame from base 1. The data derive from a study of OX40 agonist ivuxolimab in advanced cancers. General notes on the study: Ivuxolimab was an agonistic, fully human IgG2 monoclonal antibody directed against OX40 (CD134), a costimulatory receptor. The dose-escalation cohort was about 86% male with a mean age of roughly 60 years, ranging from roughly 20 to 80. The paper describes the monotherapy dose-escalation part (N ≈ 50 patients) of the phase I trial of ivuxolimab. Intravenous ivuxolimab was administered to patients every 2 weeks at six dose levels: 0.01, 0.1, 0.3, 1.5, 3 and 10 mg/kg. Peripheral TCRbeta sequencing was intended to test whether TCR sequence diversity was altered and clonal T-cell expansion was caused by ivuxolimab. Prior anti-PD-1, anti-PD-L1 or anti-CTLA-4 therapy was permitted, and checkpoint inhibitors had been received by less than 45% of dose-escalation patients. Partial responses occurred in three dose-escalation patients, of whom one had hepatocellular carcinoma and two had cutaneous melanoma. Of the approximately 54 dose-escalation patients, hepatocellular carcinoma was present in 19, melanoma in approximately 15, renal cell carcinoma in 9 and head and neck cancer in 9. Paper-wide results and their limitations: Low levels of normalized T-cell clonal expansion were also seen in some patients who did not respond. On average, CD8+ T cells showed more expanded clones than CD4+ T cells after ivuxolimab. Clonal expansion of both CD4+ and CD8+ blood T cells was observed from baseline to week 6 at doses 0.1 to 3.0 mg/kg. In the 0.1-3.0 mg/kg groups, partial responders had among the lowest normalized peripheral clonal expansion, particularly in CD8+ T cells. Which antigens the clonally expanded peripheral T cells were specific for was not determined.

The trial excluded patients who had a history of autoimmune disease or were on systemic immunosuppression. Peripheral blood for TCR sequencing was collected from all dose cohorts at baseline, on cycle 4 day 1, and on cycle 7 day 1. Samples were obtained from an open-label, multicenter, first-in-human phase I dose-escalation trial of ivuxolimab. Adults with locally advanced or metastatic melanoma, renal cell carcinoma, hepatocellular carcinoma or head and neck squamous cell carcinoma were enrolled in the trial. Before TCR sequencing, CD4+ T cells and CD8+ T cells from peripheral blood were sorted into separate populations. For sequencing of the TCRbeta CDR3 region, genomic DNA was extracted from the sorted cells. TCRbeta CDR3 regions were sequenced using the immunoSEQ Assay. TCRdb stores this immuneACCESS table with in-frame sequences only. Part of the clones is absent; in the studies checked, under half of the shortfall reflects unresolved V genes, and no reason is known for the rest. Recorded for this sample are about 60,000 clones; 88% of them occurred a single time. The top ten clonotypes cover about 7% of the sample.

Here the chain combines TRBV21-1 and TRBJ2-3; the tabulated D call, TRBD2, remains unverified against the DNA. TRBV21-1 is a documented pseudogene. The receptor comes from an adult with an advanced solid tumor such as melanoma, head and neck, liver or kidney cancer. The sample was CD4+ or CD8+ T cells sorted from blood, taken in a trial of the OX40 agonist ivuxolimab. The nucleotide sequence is TGTGCCAGCAGCAAAGTGGCCCTAGCGGGAGGGGCCCCAGATACGCAGTATTTT. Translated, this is CASSKVALAGGAPDTQYF.